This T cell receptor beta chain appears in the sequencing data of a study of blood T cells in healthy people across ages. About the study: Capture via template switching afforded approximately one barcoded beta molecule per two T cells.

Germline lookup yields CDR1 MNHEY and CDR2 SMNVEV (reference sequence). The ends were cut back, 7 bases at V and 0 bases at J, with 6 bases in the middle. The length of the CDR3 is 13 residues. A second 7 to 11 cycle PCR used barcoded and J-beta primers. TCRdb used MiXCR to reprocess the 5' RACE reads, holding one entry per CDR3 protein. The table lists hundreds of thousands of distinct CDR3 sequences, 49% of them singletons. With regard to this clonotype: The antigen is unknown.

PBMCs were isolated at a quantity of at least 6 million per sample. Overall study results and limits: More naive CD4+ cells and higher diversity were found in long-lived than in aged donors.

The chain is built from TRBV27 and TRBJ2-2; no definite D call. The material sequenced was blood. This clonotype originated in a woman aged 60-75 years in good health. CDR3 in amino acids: CASKWTNTGELFF. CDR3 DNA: TGTGCCAGCAAGTGGACGAACACCGGGGAGCTGTTTTTT.